This TCR beta chain was obtained from a study of blood T cell repertoires in COVID-19 (dated by TCRdb to about 2020). Regarding the study in general: Samples covering the acute and convalescent phases of COVID-19 were provided by collaborators in the United States, Italy and Spain. The dataset comprised deeply sampled blood TCRbeta repertoires from subjects exposed to, actively infected with, or recovered from COVID-19. The samples were drawn from the first 160 participants of the ongoing ImmuneRACE study and from 950 to 1,500 subjects provided by 6 global collaborators. Where HLA class I and class II types were available, the types were taken from metadata supplied by the sample provider, not from assay-based typing. The sample metadata nearly always contained a de-identified subject ID, COVID-19 status, age in years and sex. The repertoires were made available in a free public database intended to serve as a resource for research on the immune response to SARS-CoV-2. The material from the prospective study consisted of cDNA or gDNA derived from T cells, B-cell-depleted T cells, or PBMCs. What the authors observed across the whole study: Clinical and demographic metadata were provided uncurated, with the amount varying by source and participant.

TCRbeta CDR3 regions were amplified from genomic DNA by means of the immunoSEQ Assay, a bias-controlled multiplex PCR. The authors' analysis ran thus. Within the assay, amplification of reference gene primers was used to estimate how many nucleated cells each sample contained. Sequence reads were collapsed and filtered to measure the absolute abundance of every unique TCRbeta CDR3 rearrangement. For each sample, productive Simpson clonality was calculated as the square root of Simpson's diversity index over productive rearrangements. The source is immuneACCESS, and TCRdb retained only in-frame sequences with V and J called. Part of the clones is not carried over; for the studies checked, unresolved V genes explain less than half of this, and the remainder is unexplained. V and J calls and clone size are given by that table; D and trimming were obtained from the DNA. This sample holds 270,000 or so clones; roughly 84% were observed only once. Of the sample, less than 4% falls within the top ten clones.

Germline trimming amounts to 5 bases on V and 7 bases on J, with 6 as the count of junction bases outside the gene matches. CDR1 and CDR2 (SGHAT, FQNNGV) derive from the germline V gene. The CDR3 holds 15 amino acids from the cysteine to the phenylalanine. CDR3 DNA only is kept here, 45 bases in frame from base 1. Concerning this clone: Its recognized antigen is unknown. Base qualities are not provided; no much larger clone lies one nucleotide away.

Collaborating institutions collected whole blood in K2EDTA tubes following their own protocols. For TCRbeta analysis, collaborator samples were shipped as frozen whole blood, as isolated PBMCs, or as DNA extracted from either sample type. The receptor's source is a young woman with acute or convalescent COVID-19. The sequence joins TRBV11-2 to TRBJ2-1, with TRBD2 identical over 12 junction bases. Input material: peripheral blood. The DNA is as follows: TGTGCCAGCAGCCTAGCGGGAGGGCCGCGGAATGAGCAGTTCTTC. It translates as CASSLAGGPRNEQFF.